A single sample gave rise to the 28 T cell receptor beta chains below, sequenced in a study of shared clonotypes between healthy human individuals. Data came from immunoSEQ multiplex PCR; TCRdb stores just in-frame clones and leaves some out. Of 2 million to 2.5 million clones in the sample, around 95% are singletons; the top ten hold approximately 0.13%. Specimen: naive CD4+ T cells sorted from blood. Specified subset: CD45RA+ positively selected. The receptors were gathered from a man aged 18 to 35 in good health.

This clone has only one observation. V and J are TRBV5-6 and TRBJ2-3; 7 nucleotides line up with TRBD2. Germline lookup yields CDR1 SGHDT and CDR2 YYEEEE. J was trimmed by 8 bases and V by 2 bases; bases with no gene match: 14. This CDR3 is 16 amino acids long. Here the CDR3 DNA reads TGTGCCAGCAGCTTACCTCTAGCGGAGATCGGGGGTACGCAGTATTTT. Its protein is CASSLPLAEIGGTQYF.

The V gene is TRBV30, the J gene TRBJ1-2; D is ambiguous. Germline V gene sequence: CDR1 GTSNPN, CDR2 SVGIG (reference sequence). There are 13 residues in the CDR3. Deletions cut 3 bases from V and 3 bases from J, with 11 bases between. CDR3 DNA: TGTGCCTGGAGGCTCGACGGAGACTATGGCTACACCTTC. Its translation is CAWRLDGDYGYTF.

The CDR3 DNA is TGTGCCAGCGCCCCCGTTCACAAGGACCTTCAGCCCCAGCATTTT. Translating it yields CASAPVHKDLQPQHF. The V gene is TRBV6-6, the J gene TRBJ1-5; D gene ambiguous. CDR3 length: 15 residues. Germline CDR1 is MNHNY and CDR2 is SVGAGI (reference sequence). V lost 8 bases, J lost 6 bases, and 20 bases lay in between.

The count of this clone is one. Other DNA sequences in this specimen translate into the identical CDR3. The chain combines TRBV5-1 with TRBJ2-1; D remains unclear. Germline V CDR1 and CDR2: SGHRS, YFSETQ. The V and J ends lost 0 bases and 7 bases respectively, with 8 bases between them. The CDR3 runs to 13 residues. CDR3: CASSLVRGNEQFF. The CDR3 nucleotides are TGCGCCAGCAGCTTGGTGAGAGGAAATGAGCAGTTCTTC.

The CDR3: CASSSASGTITGELFF. The CDR3 DNA follows: TGCGCCAGCAGCTCGGCTAGCGGGACCATTACCGGGGAGCTGTTTTTT. This rearrangement joins TRBV5-1 to TRBJ2-2, with 9 bases matching TRBD2. The CDR3 totals 16 residues. The V gene end was trimmed by 3 bases and the J gene end by 5 bases; junction bases not matched to a gene: 8. Germline V gene data show CDR1 as SGHRS and CDR2 as YFSETQ.

The rearrangement links TRBV6-6 to TRBJ1-2, with TRBD1 matching over 7 bases. Germline CDR1 is MNHNY and CDR2 is SVGAGI (reference sequence). This CDR3 has 16 amino acids. Trimming cost V 0 bases and J 4 bases; bases outside gene matches: 8. The CDR3 nucleotides are TGTGCCAGCAGTTACTCCCGGGACAGAAATTCCTATGGCTACACCTTC. It is translated as CASSYSRDRNSYGYTF.

This CDR3 is CASSKGLAGDHYNEQFF. The DNA for the CDR3 is TGCGCCAGCAGCAAGGGACTAGCGGGAGATCATTACAATGAGCAGTTCTTC. V and J are TRBV5-1 and TRBJ2-1; TRBD2 aligns across 14 bases. J was trimmed by 4 bases and V by 4 bases; bases with no gene match: 7. This CDR3 is built from 17 residues. Germline values: CDR1 SGHRS, CDR2 YFSETQ.

The chain employs TRBV15 and TRBJ2-4; unclear D gene. The ends were cut back, 0 bases at V and 4 bases at J, with 10 bases in the middle. CDR1 is LNHNV, CDR2 YYDKDF, per germline (reference sequence). CDR3 size: 15 residues. The CDR3 sequence is CATSRDQATKNIQYF. DNA of the CDR3: TGTGCCACCAGCAGAGATCAGGCCACAAAAAACATTCAGTACTTC.

The J gene is TRBJ2-5, the V gene TRBV18; a weak D match, TRBD1 (6 bases). The germline V and J ends were trimmed by 2 bases and 4 bases, with 14 bases remaining between them. This CDR3 is built from 15 residues. Germline-derived CDR1 and CDR2 are KGHSH and LQKENI. The CDR3 DNA is TGTGCCAGCTCACCAATCGCAGGGGCAGCAGAGACCCAGTACTTC. Translation: CASSPIAGAAETQYF. The full variable domain, its missing parts supplied by reference TRBV18 and TRBJ2-5, is NAGVMQNPRHLVRRRGQEARLRCSPMKGHSHVYWYRQLPEEGLKFMVYLQKENIIDESGMPKERFSAEFPKEGPSILRIQQVVRGDSAAYFCASSPIAGAAETQYFGPGTRLLVL.

This clone has only a few counts. The chain combines TRBV10-3 with TRBJ2-7, with 11 nucleotides matching TRBD1. V shed 7 bases, J shed 3 bases, and the junction held 2 bases outside the gene matches. Germline V gives CDR1 ENHRY, CDR2 SYGVKD. This CDR3 comprises 13 residues. As DNA, the CDR3 is TGTGCCATCACGGGACAGGGGGGCTACGAGCAGTACTTC. Its translation: CAITGQGGYEQYF.

The V and J genes are TRBV25-1 and TRBJ2-6; D unclear. Trimming removed 8 bases at V and 0 bases at J, with 11 bases between. The CDR3 length is 15 residues. Germline V gene sequence: CDR1 MGHDK, CDR2 SYGVNS. The CDR3 nucleotides read TGTGCCAGCGGTACCATTGTCTCTGGGGCCAACGTCCTGACTTTC. Its translation is CASGTIVSGANVLTF. Full variable domain (outside the CDR3, taken from reference TRBV25-1 and TRBJ2-6): EADIYQTPRYLVIGTGKKITLECSQTMGHDKMYWYQQDPGMELHLIHYSYGVNSTEKGDLSSESTVSRIRTEHFPLTLESARPSHTSQYLCASGTIVSGANVLTFGAGSRLTVL.

The CDR3 reads CASSARRVNTEAFF. In DNA, the CDR3 is TGCGCCAGCAGCGCCAGGAGAGTGAACACTGAAGCTTTCTTT. The chain recombines TRBV5-1 with TRBJ1-1; D is unresolved. Trimming took off 4 bases at V and 0 bases at J, with 10 bases between the two ends. Germline V lookup: CDR1 SGHRS, CDR2 YFSETQ. CDR3 length: 14 amino acids.

Concerning this clone: An end of the junction does not agree with germline; a read error may underlie this. The rearrangement links TRBV30 to TRBJ1-5; the D gene is possibly TRBD1 (5 bases). Germline V gives CDR1 GTSNPN, CDR2 SVGIG (reference sequence). There are 11 residues in the CDR3. This chain's CDR3 is CRGDSNQPQHF. CDR3 DNA sequence: TGCAGAGGGGATAGCAATCAGCCCCAGCATTTT.

This clone was seen just once. The V call is TRBV7-2, the J call TRBJ2-5; D is tentatively TRBD1 or TRBD2 (6 bases each). The CDR3 extends over 16 amino acids. Trimming took off 5 bases at V and 4 bases at J, with 20 bases between the two ends. The germline V gene has CDR1 SGHTA and CDR2 FQGNSA. In DNA, the CDR3 is TGTGCCAGCAGCAGAGGGGCTAAAAAGGGGGGAGAGACCCAGTACTTC. This sequence encodes CASSRGAKKGGETQYF.

This rearrangement joins TRBV6-5 to TRBJ2-2, with D unresolved. This CDR3 region has 16 residues. V lost 2 bases and J 4 bases, leaving 14 bases between the germline ends. The germline V gene has CDR1 MNHEY and CDR2 SVGAGI. The CDR3 DNA follows: TGTGCCAGCAGTTACCTTTTGACAAGAACCACCGGGGAGCTGTTTTTT. Protein product: CASSYLLTRTTGELFF.

The J gene is TRBJ2-5, the V gene TRBV11-2; no firm D call. Germline loops: CDR1 SGHAT, CDR2 FQNNGV. The CDR3 consists of 15 residues. Trimming took 0 bases from V and 1 from J, leaving 9 bases between them. The CDR3 DNA sequence: TGTGCCAGCAGCTTAGACAGTAACCTCCAAGAGACCCAGTACTTC. Translation: CASSLDSNLQETQYF.

The chain combines TRBV6-5 with TRBJ1-4, with 8 bases identical to TRBD1. CDR1 is MNHEY, CDR2 SVGAGI, per germline. Germline trimming cut 2 bases from V and 7 bases from J; bases unmatched to any gene: 3. CDR3 size: 14 residues. The CDR3 nucleotides read TGTGCCAGCAGTTACGTGGGACAGGCTGAAAAACTGTTTTTT. It specifies CASSYVGQAEKLFF.

This clone was seen only once. The chain uses TRBV6-5 and TRBJ2-3, with 12 bases fitting TRBD2. The CDR3 extends over 15 amino acids. V dropped 6 bases and J dropped 1; count of bases not matched to a gene: 2. Germline V gene sequence: CDR1 MNHEY, CDR2 SVGAGI. The CDR3 DNA is TGTGCCAGCAGACTAGCGGGGGGAGGCACAGATACGCAGTATTTT. Translated: CASRLAGGGTDTQYF.

This clone was recorded once. V gene TRBV18 combines with J gene TRBJ2-7; 8 bases are shared with TRBD1. Per the germline V gene, CDR1 is KGHSH and CDR2 is LQKENI. V trimming: 3 bases; J trimming: 6 bases; junction bases outside the gene matches: 16. The CDR3 is 17 residues long. DNA of the CDR3: TGTGCCAGCTCACCGCTACCCCCAGGGGGCCATCTTTCCGAGCAGTACTTC. Translating it yields CASSPLPPGGHLSEQYF.

The rearrangement joins TRBV19 to TRBJ2-7, with 7 bases that match TRBD1. CDR1 is LNHDA and CDR2 is SQIVND in the germline V gene (reference sequence). J gave up 3 bases and V 8 bases, and 7 bases lay outside the gene matches. The length of the CDR3 is 13 residues. The CDR3 spells CASSPNRGYEQYF. In DNA, the CDR3 is TGTGCCAGTTCCCCCAACAGGGGCTACGAGCAGTACTTC.

The rearrangement uses TRBV10-1 and TRBJ2-1, with D possibly called TRBD1 or TRBD2 (6 bases each). The CDR3 totals 13 residues. The germline gives CDR1 WNHNN, CDR2 SYGVQD (reference sequence). V was pared by 3 bases and J by 9 bases, with 12 bases between. CDR3 residues: CASSEGGPGEQFF. The CDR3 bases are TGCGCCAGCAGTGAAGGGGGGCCAGGTGAGCAGTTCTTC.

V gene TRBV7-6 combines with J gene TRBJ1-1; a possible D gene is TRBD1 (6 bases). Trimming left V 5 bases short and J 6 bases short, with 13 bases between. Germline V gene lookup returns CDR1 SGHVS and CDR2 FNYEAQ. This CDR3 is built from 13 residues. The CDR3 loop is CASSATGRPEAFF. The CDR3 DNA is TGTGCCAGCAGCGCAACAGGGAGGCCTGAAGCTTTCTTT.

Only one count was recorded for this clone. This sequence joins TRBV5-4 and TRBJ1-4; TRBD1 matches at 10 bases. The V gene's germline CDR1 is SGHNT and CDR2 YYREEE (reference sequence). The CDR3 runs 15 residues. The ends lost 0 bases at V and 6 bases at J; junction bases unmatched: 2. The CDR3 spells CASSLGDRGDEKLFF. CDR3 DNA sequence: TGTGCCAGCAGCTTGGGGGACAGGGGAGATGAAAAACTGTTTTTT.

The J gene is TRBJ1-3, the V gene TRBV4-3; D remains unclear. Germline V gene sequence: CDR1 LGHNA, CDR2 YSLEER. V was pared by 0 bases and J by 1 base, with 13 bases between. The CDR3 sequence is 17 residues long. CDR3 protein: CASSQEWGGGSGNTIYF. In nucleotides, the CDR3 is TGCGCCAGCAGCCAAGAGTGGGGAGGTGGGTCTGGAAACACCATATATTTT.

As for this clone: The same CDR3 can be traced to other DNA sequences in this sample. The CDR3 here is CASSLAGGSEQYF. CDR3 nucleotide sequence: TGTGCCAGCAGCTTGGCAGGGGGTAGTGAGCAGTACTTC. The chain combines TRBV5-4 with TRBJ2-7; 7 positions match TRBD1. V trimming: 0 bases; J trimming: 7 bases; junction bases outside the gene matches: 4. This CDR3 region has 13 residues. From germline, CDR1 is SGHNT and CDR2 YYREEE (reference sequence).

This chain uses TRBV27 with TRBJ2-1, with TRBD2 as a possible D gene (5 bases). From germline, CDR1 is MNHEY and CDR2 SMNVEV (reference sequence). Trimming shortened V by 3 bases and J by 8 bases, and 14 bases separated the two germline ends. CDR3 length equals 14 residues. CDR3 region: CASSFLASSHEQFF. The CDR3, as DNA: TGTGCCAGCAGTTTCTTGGCTAGCTCCCATGAGCAGTTCTTC.

This rearrangement joins TRBV9 to TRBJ2-3; maybe TRBD1 (6 bases). The CDR3 contains 21 residues. Germline V CDR1 and CDR2: SGDLS, YYNGEE. Trimming cost V 0 bases and J 0 bases, with 26 bases left between them. The CDR3 bases are TGTGCCAGCAGCGTAGAGAGGGGGAATTGGGGGCGGCGCCCTAGCACAGATACGCAGTATTTT. Translation: CASSVERGNWGRRPSTDTQYF.

The genes are TRBV9 and TRBJ1-4; D is ambiguous. Germline lookup yields CDR1 SGDLS and CDR2 YYNGEE. Between the trimmed V and J ends, which lost 7 bases and 5 bases, there was a span of 15 bases. The CDR3 extends over 14 amino acids. Here the CDR3 reads CASSDGPGNEKLFF. CDR3 bases: TGTGCCAGCTCCGACGGGCCCGGGAATGAAAAACTGTTTTTT.